What follows are 2 T cell receptor beta chains derived from one specimen sequenced in a study of blood T cells in healthy people across ages. It was with a sample-barcoded 5' primer and a J-beta primer mix that a second PCR of roughly 7 to 12 cycles was run. Each CDR3 protein gets one entry after TCRdb re-called the 5' RACE reads with MiXCR. The sample shows 650,000 to 800,000 distinct CDR3 sequences, around 45% of them seen only once. The sequenced sample consisted of blood. All receptors come from a man in his sixties in good health.

In DNA form, the CDR3 reads TGTGCCAGCAGCTCTCTCTTTAGCCAGTCTGGGGCCAACGTCCTGACTTTC. Translating gives CASSSLFSQSGANVLTF. The V call is TRBV5-4, the J call TRBJ2-6; D unresolved. CDR1 SGHNT and CDR2 YYREEE come from the germline V gene (reference sequence). V was clipped by 3 bases and J by 1 base, with 14 bases between them. The CDR3 has 17 amino acids.

V and J are TRBV5-1 and TRBJ2-3; tentative D call: TRBD1 (5 bases). Germline CDR1 SGHRS, CDR2 YFSETQ. V gave up 3 bases and J gave up 0 bases, with 17 bases separating them. The CDR3 consists of 17 residues. CDR3 nucleotides: TGCGCCAGCAGCTCCGACCACAGGACCGCTAGCACAGATACGCAGTATTTT. Protein product: CASSSDHRTASTDTQYF.